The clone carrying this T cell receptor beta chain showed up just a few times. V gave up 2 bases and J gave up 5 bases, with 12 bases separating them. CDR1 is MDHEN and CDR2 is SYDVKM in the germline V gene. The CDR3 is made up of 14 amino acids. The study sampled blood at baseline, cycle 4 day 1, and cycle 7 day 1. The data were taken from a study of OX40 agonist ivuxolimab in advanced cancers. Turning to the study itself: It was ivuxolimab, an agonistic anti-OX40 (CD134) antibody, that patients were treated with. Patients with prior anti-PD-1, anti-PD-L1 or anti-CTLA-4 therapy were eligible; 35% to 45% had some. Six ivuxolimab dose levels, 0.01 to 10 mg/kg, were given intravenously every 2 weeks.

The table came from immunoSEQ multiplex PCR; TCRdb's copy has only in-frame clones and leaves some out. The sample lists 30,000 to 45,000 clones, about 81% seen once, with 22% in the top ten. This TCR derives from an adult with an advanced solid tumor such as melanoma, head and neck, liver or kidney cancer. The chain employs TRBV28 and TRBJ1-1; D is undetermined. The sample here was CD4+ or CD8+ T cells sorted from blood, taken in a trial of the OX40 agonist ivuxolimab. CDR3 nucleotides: TGTGCCAGCAGTTTAGACCTTCGAGGGACTGAAGCTTTCTTT. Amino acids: CASSLDLRGTEAFF.